These 25 T cell receptor beta chains came from one sample sequenced in a study of T cells in localized non-small cell lung cancer. Profiling relied on immunoSEQ multiplex PCR, and the TCRdb table lists in-frame clones only, not all of them. This sample has some 32,000 clones, with approximately 94% found just once. The sequencing here drew on peripheral blood, taken before any cancer treatment. The receptors here all came from a woman aged 35-75 years with stage I lung adenocarcinoma.

The chain has TRBV6-5 and TRBJ1-5; 9 bases are a match to TRBD1. This CDR3 has 14 residues. Germline values: CDR1 MNHEY, CDR2 SVGAGI. V gave up 6 bases and J gave up 2 bases; unmatched junction bases: 2. The CDR3 nucleotides read TGTGCCAGCAGACGGACAGGGGGCAATCAGCCCCAGCATTTT. Translating it yields CASRRTGGNQPQHF.

The chain links TRBV7-2 to TRBJ2-5; D unresolved. Germline CDR1 reads SGHTA; CDR2 reads FQGNSA. The CDR3 sequence is 14 residues long. The ends were cut back, 3 bases at V and 1 base at J, with 9 bases in the middle. CDR3 in DNA: TGTGCCAGCAGCTTCAGAGGATTCCAAGAGACCCAGTACTTC. Protein product: CASSFRGFQETQYF.

The chain joins TRBV11-2 to TRBJ1-1, with D tentatively TRBD1 (6 bases). V lost 5 bases and J lost 1, with 8 bases in between. The CDR3 length is 13 residues. The germline V gene has CDR1 SGHAT and CDR2 FQNNGV. CDR3 loop: CASSQGQNTEAFF. The CDR3 DNA is TGTGCCAGCAGCCAGGGACAGAACACTGAAGCTTTCTTT.

The chain joins TRBV15 to TRBJ2-2, with 9 bases aligning to TRBD1. Germline V lookup: CDR1 LNHNV, CDR2 YYDKDF (reference sequence). V shed 2 bases and J 0 bases; nucleotides not matched to a gene: 1. The CDR3 consists of 16 residues. CDR3 in DNA: TGTGCCACCAGCAGAAGGGACAGGGCGAACACCGGGGAGCTGTTTTTT. This translates into CATSRRDRANTGELFF. Based on the CDR3 plus reference TRBV15 and TRBJ2-2, the full variable domain is DAMVIQNPRYQVTQFGKPVTLSCSQTLNHNVMYWYQQKSSQAPKLLFHYYDKDFNNEADTPDNFQSRRPNTSFCFLDIRSPGLGDTAMYLCATSRRDRANTGELFFGEGSRLTVL.

The table lists this clone with a count of one. The V gene is TRBV27, the J gene TRBJ2-1; no clear D. The CDR3 is 13 amino acids. Germline lookup yields CDR1 MNHEY and CDR2 SMNVEV (reference sequence). V dropped 7 bases and J dropped 4 bases, with 11 bases sitting between them. This CDR3 reads CASKPTAYNEQFF. The CDR3 DNA is TGTGCCAGCAAACCTACGGCGTACAATGAGCAGTTCTTC.

This chain uses TRBV6-5 with TRBJ2-1; 10 bases agree with TRBD2. The ends lost 3 bases at V and 6 bases at J; junction bases unmatched: 8. Germline V lookup: CDR1 MNHEY, CDR2 SVGAGI. The CDR3 consists of 16 residues. The CDR3 here is CASSYGLAGAGNEQFF. CDR3 in DNA: TGTGCCAGCAGTTATGGTCTAGCGGGGGCCGGCAATGAGCAGTTCTTC.

The chain links TRBV7-2 to TRBJ2-3; 9 nucleotides agree with TRBD1. This CDR3 region has 16 residues. The ends lost 5 bases at V and 2 bases at J; junction bases unmatched: 8. CDR1 and CDR2 from the germline V gene are SGHTA and FQGNSA. In DNA form, the CDR3 reads TGTGCCAGCAGCGTGAGGACAGGGGTCCTCACAGATACGCAGTATTTT. The encoded protein is CASSVRTGVLTDTQYF.

The V gene is TRBV7-2, the J gene TRBJ2-7; 9 bases line up with TRBD1. CDR1 SGHTA and CDR2 FQGNSA come from the germline V gene. The V segment lost 5 bases and the J segment 5 bases; nucleotides outside the gene matches: 10. The CDR3 has 15 amino acids. This CDR3 is CASSRTTGQGNEQYF. CDR3 DNA: TGTGCCAGCAGCCGTACCACGGGACAGGGAAACGAGCAGTACTTC.

J is TRBJ1-1 and V is TRBV5-1; 7 bases agree with TRBD1. CDR1 and CDR2 from the germline V gene are SGHRS and YFSETQ. The CDR3 extends over 16 amino acids. J lost 0 bases, V lost 4 bases, and 9 bases had no gene match. The CDR3 sequence is CASSPDTGQLNTEAFF. The CDR3 DNA is TGCGCCAGCAGCCCCGATACGGGACAGTTGAACACTGAAGCTTTCTTT.

The chain is built from TRBV18 and TRBJ2-7; possibly TRBD1 or TRBD2 for D (6 bases each). Germline assignment: CDR1 KGHSH and CDR2 LQKENI. This CDR3 is built from 14 residues. The V and J ends lost 6 bases and 7 bases respectively, with 19 bases between them. The CDR3, as DNA: TGTGCCAGCTCCCCCACGGGGGCCTTGGGGGAGCAGTACTTC. Amino acid sequence: CASSPTGALGEQYF.

The chain uses TRBV5-5 and TRBJ2-3; unclear D gene. Trimming shortened V by 4 bases and J by 3 bases, and 15 bases separated the two germline ends. Germline CDR1 and CDR2: SGHKS and YYEKEE (reference sequence). The CDR3 covers 15 residues. The CDR3 DNA reads TGTGCCAGCAGCCCCTTGGAGTCGGTTACAGATACGCAGTATTTT. Residues: CASSPLESVTDTQYF.

This chain links TRBV7-2 with TRBJ1-1; 7 bases align to TRBD1. V lost 8 bases, J lost 0 bases, and 3 bases stayed unmatched. The CDR3 loop spans 13 amino acids. From germline, CDR1 is SGHTA and CDR2 FQGNSA. The CDR3 sequence: CASAGQMNTEAFF. CDR3 DNA sequence: TGTGCCAGCGCGGGACAGATGAACACTGAAGCTTTCTTT. Complete variable domain (other parts from reference TRBV7-2 and TRBJ1-1): GAGVSQSPSNKVTEKGKDVELRCDPISGHTALYWYRQSLGQGLEFLIYFQGNSAPDKSGLPSDRFSAERTGGSVSTLTIQRTQQEDSAVYLCASAGQMNTEAFFGQGTRLTVV.

The chain links TRBV7-7 to TRBJ2-7; D may be TRBD1 (5 bases). This CDR3 comprises 18 residues. The ends were cut back, 1 base at V and 1 base at J, with 20 bases in the middle. Germline V gene sequence: CDR1 SSHAT, CDR2 FNYEAQ (reference sequence). The CDR3 nucleotides read TGTGCCAGCAGCTTAGAGGGGCCCAATCCCTCGGTTTCCTACGAGCAGTACTTC. Translated, it gives CASSLEGPNPSVSYEQYF. Full variable domain (missing parts from reference TRBV7-7 and TRBJ2-7): GAGVSQSPRYKVTKRGQDVTLRCDPISSHATLYWYQQALGQGPEFLTYFNYEAQPDKSGLPSDRFSAERPEGSISTLTIQRTEQRDSAMYRCASSLEGPNPSVSYEQYFGPGTRLTVT.

J is TRBJ2-3 and V is TRBV7-3, with TRBD2 matching 10 bases. V trimming: 1 base; J trimming: 9 bases; junction bases outside the gene matches: 7. The CDR3 runs to 15 residues. Germline V gene sequence: CDR1 SGHTA, CDR2 FQGTGA. The CDR3 loop reads CASSLRPSGGITQYF. The CDR3 DNA is TGTGCCAGCAGCTTAAGACCTAGCGGGGGCATCACGCAGTATTTT.

The chain has TRBV10-3 and TRBJ2-3; no firm D call. From germline, CDR1 is ENHRY and CDR2 SYGVKD. V shed 5 bases and J shed 2 bases, with 11 bases lying between them. This CDR3 has 14 residues. CDR3 sequence: CAISLLGNTDTQYF. CDR3 DNA: TGTGCCATCAGTCTATTAGGTAACACAGATACGCAGTATTTT.

V gene TRBV4-3 combines with J gene TRBJ2-7; D gene ambiguous. The germline V and J ends were trimmed by 0 bases and 0 bases, with 9 bases remaining between them. The germline V gene encodes CDR1 LGHNA and CDR2 YSLEER. This CDR3 spans 15 amino acids. The CDR3 sequence: CASSQEPGTSYEQYF. In DNA, the CDR3 is TGCGCCAGCAGCCAAGAGCCCGGAACCTCCTACGAGCAGTACTTC.

The genes are TRBV4-3 and TRBJ2-3; 7 nucleotides align to TRBD2. Germline CDR1 is LGHNA and CDR2 is YSLEER. The CDR3 spans 16 residues. J gave up 7 bases and V 0 bases, and 10 bases lay outside the gene matches. This CDR3 is CASSQDLAVKRHTQYF. Here the CDR3 DNA reads TGCGCCAGCAGCCAAGATCTAGCGGTAAAGAGGCATACGCAGTATTTT.

The gene calls are TRBV12-5 and TRBJ1-2; D perhaps matches TRBD1 (5 bases). V dropped 5 bases and J dropped 0 bases, with 10 bases sitting between them. Germline CDR1 is LGHNT and CDR2 is FRNRAP. The CDR3 totals 14 residues. CDR3 nucleotide sequence: TGTGCTAGTGGTATCGGACATGCTAACTATGGCTACACCTTC. It encodes CASGIGHANYGYTF.

The CDR3: CAISESGTNSPLHF. The CDR3 nucleotides read TGTGCCATCAGTGAGTCCGGGACCAATTCACCCCTCCACTTT. The chain combines TRBV10-3 with TRBJ1-6; the D gene is possibly TRBD1 (5 bases). CDR3 size: 14 residues. Germline V CDR1 and CDR2: ENHRY, SYGVKD. Trimming pared 0 bases from V and 7 bases from J, leaving 7 bases between.

The chain employs TRBV2 and TRBJ2-1; 15 nucleotides line up with TRBD2. V was pared by 9 bases and J by 8 bases, with 2 bases of the junction left unmatched. The germline V gene has CDR1 SNHLY and CDR2 FYNNEI. This CDR3 has 13 residues. The CDR3, as DNA: TGTGCCAGAGGACTAGCGGGGGGGTATGAGCAGTTCTTC. Protein product: CARGLAGGYEQFF. The full variable domain, rest sourced from reference TRBV2 and TRBJ2-1, is EPEVTQTPSHQVTQMGQEVILRCVPISNHLYFYWYRQILGQKVEFLVSFYNNEISEKSEIFDDQFSVERPDGSNFTLKIRSTKLEDSAMYFCARGLAGGYEQFFGPGTRLTVL.

This clone was recorded only once. This sequence joins TRBV29-1 and TRBJ2-7, with TRBD1 matching 12 bases. The ends lost 6 bases at V and 5 bases at J; junction bases unmatched: 2. The germline V gene has CDR1 SQVTM and CDR2 ANQGSEA. This CDR3 spans 12 amino acids. CDR3 region: CSVGTGGNEQYF. CDR3 coding DNA: TGCAGCGTCGGGACAGGGGGCAACGAGCAGTACTTC.

The gene calls are TRBV4-1 and TRBJ2-5, with a possible D match to TRBD1 (6 bases). The J call could be wrong; TRBJ2-7 is a better fit for the DNA end. The CDR3 length is 15 residues. From germline, CDR1 is MGHRA and CDR2 YSYEKL. The CDR3 coding sequence is TGCGCCAGCAGCTCTAGACAGGCTCCCTCTTACGAGCAGTACTTC. It yields the protein CASSSRQAPSYEQYF.

With respect to this clone: A junction boundary mismatches the germline segment, possibly from a read error. The genes are TRBV5-6 and TRBJ1-5; D is perhaps TRBD1 (6 bases). CDR1 is SGHDT and CDR2 is YYEEEE in the germline V gene. This CDR3 is 15 amino acids long. The CDR3 nucleotides read TGTGCCCGCAGCTTGGGGGCGGGGGGCAATCAGCCCCAGCATTTT. Translating it yields CARSLGAGGNQPQHF.

V is TRBV10-3 and J is TRBJ2-2; weak D call: TRBD1 (6 bases). The CDR3 covers 14 residues. Germline V gene lookup returns CDR1 ENHRY and CDR2 SYGVKD. V was trimmed by 7 bases and J by 0 bases, leaving 9 bases between them. The CDR3 loop is CAIMQGPNTGELFF. In DNA form, the CDR3 reads TGTGCCATCATGCAGGGGCCGAACACCGGGGAGCTGTTTTTT.

This chain joins TRBV28 and TRBJ2-5, with D possibly matching TRBD2 (7 bases). The V end lost 3 bases, the J end lost 6 bases, and 14 bases lay between the germline ends. CDR3 length: 14 amino acids. Germline values: CDR1 MDHEN, CDR2 SYDVKM. CDR3 sequence: CASSFLGGPKTQYF. The CDR3 DNA follows: TGTGCCAGCAGTTTTCTCGGGGGGCCAAAGACCCAGTACTTC.